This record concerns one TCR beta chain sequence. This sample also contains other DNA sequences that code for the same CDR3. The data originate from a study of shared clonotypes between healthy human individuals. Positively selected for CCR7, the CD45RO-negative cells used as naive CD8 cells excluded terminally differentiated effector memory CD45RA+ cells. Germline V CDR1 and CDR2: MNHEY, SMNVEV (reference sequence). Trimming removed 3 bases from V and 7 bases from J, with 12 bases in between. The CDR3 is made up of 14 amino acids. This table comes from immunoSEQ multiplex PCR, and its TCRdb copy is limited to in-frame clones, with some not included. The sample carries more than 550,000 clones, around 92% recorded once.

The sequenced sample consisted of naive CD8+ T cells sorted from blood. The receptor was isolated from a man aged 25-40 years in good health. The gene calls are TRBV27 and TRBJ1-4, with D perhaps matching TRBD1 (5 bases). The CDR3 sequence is CASSLLGGGEKLFF. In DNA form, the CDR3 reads TGTGCCAGCAGTTTGCTCGGTGGGGGTGAAAAACTGTTTTTT. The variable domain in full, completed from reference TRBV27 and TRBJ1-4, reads EAQVTQNPRYLITVTGKKLTVTCSQNMNHEYMSWYRQDPGLGLRQIYYSMNVEVTDKGDVPEGYKVSRKEKRNFPLILESPSPNQTSLYFCASSLLGGGEKLFFGSGTQLSVL.